A selection of T cell receptor beta chains follows, all from one sample in a study of glioma-infiltrating T cells after dendritic cell vaccination. Assay: immunoSEQ multiplex PCR; the TCRdb copy retains only in-frame clones and omits some. The sample has some 87,000 clones; 85% are singletons. The sample was blood, taken before dendritic cell vaccination. The receptors were gathered from a human donor with glioblastoma. Both conserved end residues are part of each CDR3. The D gene is left open where the match is weak. Clone sizes are given selectively: once, few, many, or a class where the clone is expanded.

d_call: TRBD1
v_call: TRBV5-3
j_call: TRBJ1-4
clone_size: few
cdr3_nt: TGTGCCAGAAGCACCCGACAGGGTGAAAAACTGTTTTTT
cdr3_aa: CARSTRQGEKLFF

d_call: TRBD1
v_call: TRBV4-1
j_call: TRBJ2-7
clone_size: once
cdr3_nt: TGCGCCAGCAGCTTCGTAGGGACAGGCACTGGCGAGCAGTACTTC
cdr3_aa: CASSFVGTGTGEQYF

d_call: TRBD2
v_call: TRBV9
j_call: TRBJ2-1
clone_size: -
cdr3_nt: TGTGCCAGCAGCCCGCTAGCGGGGGGTCGGACCTACAATGAGCAGTTCTTC
cdr3_aa: CASSPLAGGRTYNEQFF

d_call: -
v_call: TRBV19
j_call: TRBJ1-1
clone_size: -
cdr3_nt: TGTGCCAGTAGGGTGGGGGGGCAAGGTAATTCGAACACTGAAGCTTTCTTT
cdr3_aa: CASRVGGQGNSNTEAFF

d_call: TRBD1
v_call: TRBV7-9
j_call: TRBJ1-2
clone_size: many
cdr3_nt: TGTGCCGGACAAGCGGGACAGGGGTATGGCTACACCTTC
cdr3_aa: CAGQAGQGYGYTF

d_call: -
v_call: TRBV10-1
j_call: TRBJ2-7
clone_size: -
cdr3_nt: TGCGCCAGCAGTGAGTCTCAACACTCCTACGAGCAGTACTTC
cdr3_aa: CASSESQHSYEQYF

d_call: TRBD1
v_call: TRBV18
j_call: TRBJ2-7
clone_size: once
cdr3_nt: TGTGCCAGCGGCAGGGACAGCAGCTACGAGCAGTACTTC
cdr3_aa: CASGRDSSYEQYF

d_call: TRBD2
v_call: TRBV4-3
j_call: TRBJ2-1
clone_size: -
cdr3_nt: TGCGCCAGCAGCCAAGACGGACCCGGGACTAGCGGACACAATGAGCAGTTCTTC
cdr3_aa: CASSQDGPGTSGHNEQFF

d_call: -
v_call: TRBV29-1
j_call: TRBJ2-5
clone_size: -
cdr3_nt: TGCAGCGTTTGGGGTCAGGGAGGTCGGGAGACCCAGTACTTC
cdr3_aa: CSVWGQGGRETQYF

d_call: -
v_call: TRBV5-1
j_call: TRBJ1-3
clone_size: few
cdr3_nt: TGCGCCAGCAGCTTCACAACCCCTCCGGGGAAAGGAAACACCATATATTTT
cdr3_aa: CASSFTTPPGKGNTIYF

d_call: -
v_call: TRBV6-5
j_call: TRBJ1-2
clone_size: -
cdr3_nt: TGTGCCAGCAGTTACTCAAATAATTGGGCCTATGGCTACACCTTC
cdr3_aa: CASSYSNNWAYGYTF

d_call: TRBD1
v_call: TRBV2
j_call: TRBJ1-5
clone_size: many
cdr3_nt: TGTGCCAGCAGTGGACAGGGGAATAATCAGCCCCAGCATTTT
cdr3_aa: CASSGQGNNQPQHF

d_call: -
v_call: TRBV4-3
j_call: TRBJ1-1
clone_size: -
cdr3_nt: TGCGCCAGCAGCCGAGTTGACGGGGACACTGAAGCTTTCTTT
cdr3_aa: CASSRVDGDTEAFF

d_call: TRBD1
v_call: TRBV13
j_call: TRBJ1-4
clone_size: -
cdr3_nt: TGTGCCAGCAGCTTATCAGGGGGCACGGCTAATGAAAAACTGTTTTTT
cdr3_aa: CASSLSGGTANEKLFF

d_call: -
v_call: TRBV2
j_call: TRBJ1-1
clone_size: -
cdr3_nt: TGTGCCAGCAGTATACAGGGGAACACTGAAGCTTTCTTT
cdr3_aa: CASSIQGNTEAFF

d_call: TRBD1
v_call: TRBV7-3
j_call: TRBJ2-6
clone_size: once
cdr3_nt: TGTGCCAGCAGCTTTAAGGGGGCAGGGCAGGGAAGCACCTCTGGGGCCAACGTCCTGACTTTC
cdr3_aa: CASSFKGAGQGSTSGANVLTF

d_call: TRBD1
v_call: TRBV5-1
j_call: TRBJ2-3
clone_size: once
cdr3_nt: TGCGCCAGCAGCTTAAACAGGGGGCAGGTGGATACGCAGTATTTT
cdr3_aa: CASSLNRGQVDTQYF

d_call: -
v_call: TRBV13
j_call: TRBJ2-7
clone_size: -
cdr3_nt: TGTGCCAGCAGCTCCTCCGGTCCACGCGTTTTCGAGCAGTACTTC
cdr3_aa: CASSSSGPRVFEQYF

d_call: -
v_call: TRBV10-3
j_call: TRBJ1-2
clone_size: -
cdr3_nt: TGTGCCATCAGCGCAGGGGAGGGCGGCTACACCTTC
cdr3_aa: CAISAGEGGYTF

d_call: -
v_call: TRBV14
j_call: TRBJ1-2
clone_size: few
cdr3_nt: TGTGCCAGCAGCCAGAGCCTAGGGGAAGCCTATGGCTACACCTTC
cdr3_aa: CASSQSLGEAYGYTF

d_call: TRBD1
v_call: TRBV11-3
j_call: TRBJ1-1
clone_size: -
cdr3_nt: TGTGCCAGCAGCCCCCGGGACAGGGGGCGGAACACTGAAGCTTTCTTT
cdr3_aa: CASSPRDRGRNTEAFF

d_call: TRBD1
v_call: TRBV19
j_call: TRBJ1-1
clone_size: -
cdr3_nt: TGTGCCAGTAGACCTCCGGGACAGGGGGCCCTGTCAGCTTTCTTT
cdr3_aa: CASRPPGQGALSAFF

d_call: -
v_call: TRBV19
j_call: TRBJ2-2
clone_size: once
cdr3_nt: TGTGCCAGTAGTTGGGGCCCGAACACCGGGGAGCTGTTTTTT
cdr3_aa: CASSWGPNTGELFF

d_call: TRBD1
v_call: TRBV5-1
j_call: TRBJ2-3
clone_size: -
cdr3_nt: TGCGCCAGCAGCCAAACCGGGACAGGGGTCCTCTTCACAGATACGCAGTATTTT
cdr3_aa: CASSQTGTGVLFTDTQYF

d_call: TRBD1
v_call: TRBV30
j_call: TRBJ1-2
clone_size: -
cdr3_nt: TGTGCCTCACCCGGACAGGGTTCCTATGGCTACACCTTC
cdr3_aa: CASPGQGSYGYTF

d_call: -
v_call: TRBV28
j_call: TRBJ1-2
clone_size: -
cdr3_nt: TGTGCCAGCAGCCCGAACTATGGCTACACCTTC
cdr3_aa: CASSPNYGYTF

d_call: TRBD1
v_call: TRBV25-1
j_call: TRBJ1-1
clone_size: -
cdr3_nt: TGTGCCAGCAGTCGAAGGGACAGAGGCACTGAAGCTTTCTTT
cdr3_aa: CASSRRDRGTEAFF

d_call: TRBD2
v_call: TRBV7-2
j_call: TRBJ2-5
clone_size: -
cdr3_nt: TGTGCCAGCAACCCGACTAGCGGGTACCAAGAGACCCAGTACTTC
cdr3_aa: CASNPTSGYQETQYF

d_call: TRBD1
v_call: TRBV15
j_call: TRBJ2-7
clone_size: -
cdr3_nt: TGTGCCACCAGCAGAGGACAGGGAGAAAACGAGCAGTACTTC
cdr3_aa: CATSRGQGENEQYF

d_call: -
v_call: TRBV5-4
j_call: TRBJ1-3
clone_size: few
cdr3_nt: TGTGCCAGCAGCCGCACAGGAGGAAACACCATATATTTT
cdr3_aa: CASSRTGGNTIYF

d_call: TRBD2
v_call: TRBV9
j_call: TRBJ2-7
clone_size: -
cdr3_nt: TGTGCCAGCAGCGTATCCGGACTAGCGGGAGTCGGCGAGCAGTACTTC
cdr3_aa: CASSVSGLAGVGEQYF

d_call: TRBD1
v_call: TRBV10-2
j_call: TRBJ1-2
clone_size: once
cdr3_nt: TGCGCCACAATCAGGGGGCGCGGGTATGGCTACACCTTC
cdr3_aa: CATIRGRGYGYTF

d_call: -
v_call: TRBV18
j_call: TRBJ1-3
clone_size: -
cdr3_nt: TGTGCCAGCTCACCACTCGGGGTTCCCTCGACCCGACCTTCTGGAAACACCATATATTTT
cdr3_aa: CASSPLGVPSTRPSGNTIYF

d_call: -
v_call: TRBV18
j_call: TRBJ1-1
clone_size: -
cdr3_nt: TGTGCCAGCTCACCACCGACAGGCCAGAACACTGAAGCTTTCTTT
cdr3_aa: CASSPPTGQNTEAFF

d_call: TRBD2
v_call: TRBV12-5
j_call: TRBJ2-5
clone_size: once
cdr3_nt: TGTGCTAGTGGTAACGGACTAGCGGGGGCCTCCGGCCAAGAGACCCAGTACTTC
cdr3_aa: CASGNGLAGASGQETQYF

d_call: -
v_call: TRBV5-4
j_call: TRBJ1-2
clone_size: -
cdr3_nt: TGTGCCAGCAGGCCCTCCCTCGGACAGCTAGACTATGGCTACACCTTC
cdr3_aa: CASRPSLGQLDYGYTF

d_call: -
v_call: TRBV4-3
j_call: TRBJ2-3
clone_size: -
cdr3_nt: TGCGCCAGCAGCCAGGGGATAGACAGGTCCCTCGCAGATACGCAGTATTTT
cdr3_aa: CASSQGIDRSLADTQYF

d_call: TRBD1
v_call: TRBV2
j_call: TRBJ2-1
clone_size: -
cdr3_nt: TGTGCCAGCAGTTCTAGACCGACAGGGGTGATCAATGAGCAGTTCTTC
cdr3_aa: CASSSRPTGVINEQFF

d_call: -
v_call: TRBV10-3
j_call: TRBJ2-3
clone_size: -
cdr3_nt: TGTGCCATGGCAGGGGTGAAGACAGATACGCAGTATTTT
cdr3_aa: CAMAGVKTDTQYF

d_call: -
v_call: TRBV19
j_call: TRBJ1-5
clone_size: -
cdr3_nt: TGTGCCAGTAACGGACAGTTCGGCAATCAGCCCCAGCATTTT
cdr3_aa: CASNGQFGNQPQHF

d_call: -
v_call: TRBV14
j_call: TRBJ2-7
clone_size: -
cdr3_nt: TGTGCCAGCAGCCCCCAGGGCTACGAGCAGTACTTC
cdr3_aa: CASSPQGYEQYF

d_call: -
v_call: TRBV27
j_call: TRBJ1-5
clone_size: -
cdr3_nt: TGTGCCAGCAGTTTCGAACGGTTCAATCAGCCCCAGCATTTT
cdr3_aa: CASSFERFNQPQHF

d_call: -
v_call: TRBV19
j_call: TRBJ1-5
clone_size: -
cdr3_nt: TGTGCCAGTAGTATGGGAGGGCGCTCGAATCAGCCCCAGCATTTT
cdr3_aa: CASSMGGRSNQPQHF

d_call: TRBD2
v_call: TRBV19
j_call: TRBJ2-7
clone_size: once
cdr3_nt: TGTGCCAGTGGTCCGGGACTAGCGGGAGCCTACGAGCAGTACTTC
cdr3_aa: CASGPGLAGAYEQYF

d_call: -
v_call: TRBV5-1
j_call: TRBJ2-2
clone_size: -
cdr3_nt: TGCGCCAGCAGCTCCGACACCTTTCTCTTCACCGGGGAGCTGTTTTTT
cdr3_aa: CASSSDTFLFTGELFF

d_call: -
v_call: TRBV30
j_call: TRBJ1-2
clone_size: -
cdr3_nt: TGTGCCTGGAGGTATCCAGGGAACTATGGCTACACCTTC
cdr3_aa: CAWRYPGNYGYTF

d_call: -
v_call: TRBV6-5
j_call: TRBJ1-2
clone_size: -
cdr3_nt: TGTGCCAGCAGGTGGGACAACCCAAACTATGGCTACACCTTC
cdr3_aa: CASRWDNPNYGYTF